This TCR beta chain is from a study of cytomegalovirus exposure and HLA in healthy donors. The sample holds one count of this clone. The PCR used 60 Vbeta and 13 Jbeta primers. The repertoire was sequenced with immunoSEQ multiplex PCR; TCRdb's copy has only in-frame clones and lacks some. The repertoire consists of over 100,000 clones, with 79% occurring once and the leading ten covering 2.5% to 3.5%. Trimming took 3 bases from V and 9 from J; bases not matched to a gene: 4. This CDR3 is 15 amino acids long. CDR1 and CDR2 from the germline V gene are MNHEY and SMNVEV (reference sequence). The J gene is TRBJ2-1, the V gene TRBV27; TRBD2 matches at 14 bases. The clonotype was recovered from a woman younger than 35 in good health and CMV-seropositive. The sample comprised PBMCs. Written as DNA, the CDR3 is TGTGCCAGCAGTTTGGGGACTAGCGGGAGAGTTGAGCAGTTCTTC. It yields the protein CASSLGTSGRVEQFF.